These T cell receptor beta chains were read from a single sample in a study of cytomegalovirus exposure and HLA in healthy donors. Produced via immunoSEQ multiplex PCR; TCRdb's table is partial and in-frame only. The sample carries approximately 220,000 clones, around 76% recorded once. The source material was PBMCs. All receptors derive from a man in his forties in good health and CMV-seropositive. Each CDR3 is given with its conserved first and last residue. The D gene is left open where the match is weak. Only some rows state a clone size, as once, few, many or a class for expanded clones.

v_gene	j_gene	d_gene	abundance	CDR3aa	CDR3nt
TRBV20-1	TRBJ1-2	-	-	CSASDRTGYTF	TGCAGTGCCTCAGACAGGACCGGCTACACCTTC
TRBV4-1	TRBJ2-1	TRBD2	-	CASSQERSGRSNEQFF	TGCGCCAGCAGCCAAGAAAGGAGCGGGAGATCCAATGAGCAGTTCTTC
TRBV28	TRBJ2-1	TRBD2	-	CASRREGSYNEQFF	TGTGCCAGCAGGCGGGAGGGCAGCTACAATGAGCAGTTCTTC
TRBV6-1	TRBJ1-1	TRBD1	-	CASSFSGGTEAFF	TGTGCCAGCAGCTTCTCAGGGGGAACTGAAGCTTTCTTT
TRBV7-9	TRBJ1-2	-	-	CASSGLGQGNYGYTF	TGTGCCAGCAGCGGTTTGGGGCAGGGGAACTATGGCTACACCTTC
TRBV2	TRBJ2-1	TRBD1	-	CASSSRTGGNVYNEQFF	TGTGCCAGCAGTTCCCGTACAGGGGGAAATGTGTACAATGAGCAGTTCTTC
TRBV9	TRBJ1-2	-	-	CASSPAGGTNYGYTF	TGTGCCAGCAGCCCGGCGGGGGGTACGAACTATGGCTACACCTTC
TRBV6-5	TRBJ2-2	-	-	CASSYRTSGGWELFF	TGTGCCAGCAGTTATAGGACTTCAGGGGGGTGGGAGCTGTTTTTT
TRBV10-1	TRBJ2-7	TRBD2	-	CASSDGSSGSGDFF	TGCGCCAGCAGTGACGGTAGTAGCGGGAGCGGAGACTTCTTC
TRBV2	TRBJ2-1	TRBD2	-	CARTDSGLLRYNEQFF	TGTGCCAGGACCGATAGCGGGCTCCTAAGGTACAATGAGCAGTTCTTC
TRBV2	TRBJ1-4	-	once	CASSEGAGGNEKLFF	TGTGCCAGCAGTGAGGGGGCTGGGGGTAATGAAAAACTGTTTTTT
TRBV4-2	TRBJ1-1	TRBD1	many	CASSQAGTGGRTEAFF	TGTGCCAGCAGCCAGGCCGGGACAGGGGGTCGCACTGAAGCTTTCTTT
TRBV5-4	TRBJ2-1	TRBD1	-	CASSRRDRSYNEQFF	TGTGCCAGCAGCCGGCGGGACAGGTCCTACAATGAGCAGTTCTTC
TRBV28	TRBJ2-1	TRBD2	-	CASSPSGKPFDEQFF	TGTGCCAGCAGCCCTAGCGGGAAACCCTTCGATGAGCAGTTCTTC
TRBV6-1	TRBJ2-3	-	-	CASSDVGGGADTQYF	TGTGCCAGCAGTGATGTCGGCGGGGGCGCAGATACGCAGTATTTT
TRBV5-1	TRBJ1-2	TRBD1	-	CASSPRTGNDGYTF	TGCGCCAGCAGCCCCCGGACAGGGAACGATGGCTACACCTTC